Following are 5 T cell receptor beta chains from one sample sequenced in a study of T cells in tuberculosis. Thawed, overnight-rested PBMC were stained with GMM-loaded CD1B tetramer, viability dye and anti-CD3, then sorted. The lipid loaded on the CD1B tetramers was C32 glucose monomycolate from Rhodococcus equi. Produced via immunoSEQ multiplex PCR; TCRdb's table is partial and in-frame only. The data contain tens of thousands of clones, approximately 91% of them singletons. The sample consisted of CD1b-GMM tetramer-negative cells sorted from PBMCs. These receptors all come from an adult woman with latent tuberculosis.

The V and J genes are TRBV2 and TRBJ2-1, with 12 bases fitting TRBD2. The CDR3 length is 11 residues. J lost 12 bases, V lost 9 bases, and 3 bases had no gene match. Per germline, CDR1 SNHLY and CDR2 FYNNEI. CDR3 amino acids: CASALAGGQFF. The CDR3 nucleotides are TGTGCCAGTGCACTAGCGGGGGGGCAGTTCTTC.

The V gene is TRBV9, the J gene TRBJ1-2; D is perhaps TRBD1 (6 bases). Germline-derived CDR1 and CDR2 are SGDLS and YYNGEE. Trimming shortened V by 4 bases and J by 4 bases, and 14 bases separated the two germline ends. There are 14 residues in the CDR3. The CDR3 bases are TGTGCCAGCAGCCCTAGACAGGACCCCTATGGCTACACCTTC. Its protein is CASSPRQDPYGYTF.

This chain links TRBV30 with TRBJ1-2; D remains unclear. Germline V gives CDR1 GTSNPN, CDR2 SVGIG (reference sequence). The germline V and J ends were trimmed by 3 bases and 2 bases, with 7 bases remaining between them. The CDR3 extends over 12 amino acids. The CDR3 here is CAWSRHNYGYTF. CDR3 DNA sequence: TGTGCCTGGAGCAGACACAACTATGGCTACACCTTC.

In nucleotides, the CDR3 is TGCGCCAGCAGCTTGGAGGGACTAGCGGGGCTGGAGACCCAGTACTTC. Residues: CASSLEGLAGLETQYF. The V and J genes are TRBV5-1 and TRBJ2-5; 13 nucleotides agree with TRBD2. Germline V CDR1 and CDR2: SGHRS, YFSETQ. This CDR3 region has 16 residues. V shed 0 bases and J 5 bases; nucleotides not matched to a gene: 4.

This chain uses TRBV2 with TRBJ1-4; no clear D gene. Trimming left V 2 bases short and J 0 bases short, with 4 bases between. This CDR3 has 14 amino acids. In germline, CDR1 is SNHLY, CDR2 FYNNEI. The CDR3 nucleotides read TGTGCCAGCAGTGAAAGAGCAACTAATGAAAAACTGTTTTTT. Amino acids: CASSERATNEKLFF.